This TCR beta chain was sequenced for a study of T cell responses to AZD1222 COVID-19 vaccine. This table comes from immunoSEQ multiplex PCR, and its TCRdb copy is limited to in-frame clones, with some not included. This table has 85,000 to 95,000 clones, over 75% appearing once. Germline CDR1 reads LNHDA; CDR2 reads SQIVND (reference sequence). This CDR3 has 14 residues. The germline V and J ends were trimmed by 8 bases and 2 bases, with 14 bases remaining between them. The clonotype originates from an adult who received the AZD1222 COVID-19 vaccine. This chain joins TRBV19 and TRBJ2-3; D tentatively reads TRBD1 or TRBD2 (5 bases each). The sequences come from peripheral blood, collected 28 days after the second AZD1222 dose. CDR3 loop: CASPRDGLTDTQYF. The CDR3 DNA is TGTGCCAGTCCAAGGGACGGACTCACAGATACGCAGTATTTT. The whole variable domain, remainder taken from reference TRBV19 and TRBJ2-3, is DGGITQSPKYLFRKEGQNVTLSCEQNLNHDAMYWYRQDPGQGLRLIYYSQIVNDFQKGDIAEGYSVSREKKESFPLTVTSAQKNPTAFYLCASPRDGLTDTQYFGPGTRLTVL.